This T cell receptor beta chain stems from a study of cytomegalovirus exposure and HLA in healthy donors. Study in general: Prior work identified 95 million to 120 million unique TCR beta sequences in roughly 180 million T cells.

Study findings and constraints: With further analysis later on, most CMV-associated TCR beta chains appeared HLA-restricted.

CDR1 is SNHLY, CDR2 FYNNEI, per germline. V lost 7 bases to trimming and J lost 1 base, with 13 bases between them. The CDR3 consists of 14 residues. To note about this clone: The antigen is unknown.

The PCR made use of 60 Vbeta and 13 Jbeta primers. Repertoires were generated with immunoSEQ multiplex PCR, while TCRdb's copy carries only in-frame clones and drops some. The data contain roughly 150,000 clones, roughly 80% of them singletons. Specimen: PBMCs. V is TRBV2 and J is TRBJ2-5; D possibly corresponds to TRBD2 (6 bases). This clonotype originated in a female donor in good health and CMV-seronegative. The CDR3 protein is CASKGRDFQETQYF. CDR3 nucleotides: TGTGCCAGCAAGGGCAGGGACTTCCAAGAGACCCAGTACTTC.